The sequence of this T cell receptor beta chain was determined in a study of Ad26.COV2.S vaccination and SARS-CoV-2 variants. Concerning this clone: The antigen is not known.

General study findings and limits: Vaccinees reportedly had broad spike-specific CD8+ and CD4+ T cell responses. Vaccine recipients surpassed placebo recipients in spike-specific TCR breadth. Measures of TCR breadth and depth may have fallen short of total T cell responses. Breadth measured for non-spike TCRs was similar across vaccine and placebo recipients.

Sequencing was performed with immunoSEQ multiplex PCR; in TCRdb, only in-frame clones are kept and a portion is missing. The sample has roughly 140,000 clones; approximately 90% are singletons. The CDR3 has 15 residues. Per germline, CDR1 KGHSH and CDR2 LQKENI. Trimming pared 0 bases from V and 2 bases from J, leaving 9 bases between. The chain uses TRBV18 and TRBJ2-3; D call uncertain. The sequence was obtained from a human donor who had recovered from COVID-19. The sample here was peripheral blood, taken after recovery from COVID-19. CDR3 protein: CASSPPGRFTDTQYF. The CDR3 coding sequence is TGTGCCAGCTCACCACCCGGCCGTTTCACAGATACGCAGTATTTT.